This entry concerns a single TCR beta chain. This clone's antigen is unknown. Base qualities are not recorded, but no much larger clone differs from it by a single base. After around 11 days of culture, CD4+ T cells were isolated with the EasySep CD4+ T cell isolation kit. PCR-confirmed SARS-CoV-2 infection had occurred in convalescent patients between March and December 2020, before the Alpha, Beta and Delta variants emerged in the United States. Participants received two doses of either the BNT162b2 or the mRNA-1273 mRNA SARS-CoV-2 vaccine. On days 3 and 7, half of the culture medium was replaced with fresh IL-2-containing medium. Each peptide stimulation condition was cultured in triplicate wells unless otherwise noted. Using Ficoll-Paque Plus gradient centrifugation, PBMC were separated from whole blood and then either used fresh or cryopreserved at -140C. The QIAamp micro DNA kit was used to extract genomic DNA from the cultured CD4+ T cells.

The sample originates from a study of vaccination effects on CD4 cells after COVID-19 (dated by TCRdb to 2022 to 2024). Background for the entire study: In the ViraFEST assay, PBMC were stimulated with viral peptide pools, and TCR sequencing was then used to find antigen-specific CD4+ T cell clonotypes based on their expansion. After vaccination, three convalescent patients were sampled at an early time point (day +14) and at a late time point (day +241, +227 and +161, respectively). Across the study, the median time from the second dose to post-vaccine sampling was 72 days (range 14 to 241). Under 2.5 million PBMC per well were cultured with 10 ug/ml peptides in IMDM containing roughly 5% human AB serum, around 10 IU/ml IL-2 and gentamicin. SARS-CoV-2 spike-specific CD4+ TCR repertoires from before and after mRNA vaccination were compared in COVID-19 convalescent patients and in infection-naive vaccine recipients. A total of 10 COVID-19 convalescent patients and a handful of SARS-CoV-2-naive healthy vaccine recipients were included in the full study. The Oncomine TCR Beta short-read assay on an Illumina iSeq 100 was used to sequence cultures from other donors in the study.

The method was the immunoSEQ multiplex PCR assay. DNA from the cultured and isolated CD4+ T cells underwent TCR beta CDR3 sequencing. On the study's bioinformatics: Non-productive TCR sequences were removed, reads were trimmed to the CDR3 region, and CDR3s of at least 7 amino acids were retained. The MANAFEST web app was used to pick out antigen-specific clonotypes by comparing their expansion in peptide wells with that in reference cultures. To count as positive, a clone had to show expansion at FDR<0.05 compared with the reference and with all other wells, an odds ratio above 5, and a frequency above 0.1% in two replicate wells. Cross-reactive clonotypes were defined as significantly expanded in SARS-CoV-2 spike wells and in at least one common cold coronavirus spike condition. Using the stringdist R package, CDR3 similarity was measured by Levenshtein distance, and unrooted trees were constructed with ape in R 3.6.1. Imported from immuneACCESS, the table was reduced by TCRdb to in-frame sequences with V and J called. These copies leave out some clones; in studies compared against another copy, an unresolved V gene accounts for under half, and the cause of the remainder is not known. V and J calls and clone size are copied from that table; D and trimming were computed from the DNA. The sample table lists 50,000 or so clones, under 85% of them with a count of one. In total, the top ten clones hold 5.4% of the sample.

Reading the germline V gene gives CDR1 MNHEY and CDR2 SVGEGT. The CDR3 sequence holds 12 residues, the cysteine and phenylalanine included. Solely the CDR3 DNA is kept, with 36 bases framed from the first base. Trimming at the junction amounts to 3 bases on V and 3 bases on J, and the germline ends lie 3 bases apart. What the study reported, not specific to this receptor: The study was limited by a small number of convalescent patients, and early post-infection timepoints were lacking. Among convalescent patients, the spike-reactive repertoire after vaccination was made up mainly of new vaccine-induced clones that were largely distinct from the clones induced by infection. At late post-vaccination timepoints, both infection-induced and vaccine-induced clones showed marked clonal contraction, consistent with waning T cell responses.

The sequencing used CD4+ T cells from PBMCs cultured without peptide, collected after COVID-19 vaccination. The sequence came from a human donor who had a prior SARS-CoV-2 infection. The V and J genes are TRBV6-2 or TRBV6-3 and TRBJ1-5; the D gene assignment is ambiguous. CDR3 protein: CASSYANQPQHF. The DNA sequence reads TGTGCCAGCAGTTATGCCAATCAGCCCCAGCATTTT.